These 6 T cell receptor beta chains were all obtained from the same sample, sequenced in a study of T cell responses to AZD1222 COVID-19 vaccine (dated by TCRdb to 2020 to 2023). Sample time point, as interpreted from the label and publication: baseline before first vaccination. Preparation of the library involved the immunoSEQ multiplex PCR assay. TCRdb holds this immuneACCESS table with in-frame rearrangements only. Some clones are missing; in checked studies, unresolved V genes explain under half, and the rest has no known cause. The sample data list around 140,000 clones, and about 92% of these were observed just once. 7.5% to 9.5% of the sample is held by the ten biggest clonotypes. The starting material was peripheral blood, obtained on day 0 of AZD1222 vaccination. The receptors here all came from an adult in good health.

The chain recombines TRBV18 with TRBJ1-2; D call uncertain. Germline CDR1 and CDR2: KGHSH and LQKENI. The CDR3 sequence is 14 residues long. V lost 2 bases and J 6 bases, leaving 13 bases between the germline ends. CDR3 region: CASSPTSLFDGYTF. The DNA for the CDR3 is TGTGCCAGCTCACCAACATCTCTATTCGATGGCTACACCTTC.

V is TRBV2 and J is TRBJ1-2, with 8 bases fitting TRBD1. Germline loops: CDR1 SNHLY, CDR2 FYNNEI. Losses at the gene ends were 6 bases for V and 4 bases for J; bases not matched to a gene: 4. The CDR3 is 13 residues long. CDR3 in amino acids: CASSAGTGYGYTF. The CDR3 region has the DNA TGTGCCAGCAGCGCCGGGACAGGCTATGGCTACACCTTC.

The V and J genes are TRBV18 and TRBJ1-1; a weak D match, TRBD1 (6 bases). The germline V gene encodes CDR1 KGHSH and CDR2 LQKENI. V lost 6 bases to trimming and J lost 2 bases, with 10 bases between them. This CDR3 contains 13 residues. The DNA for the CDR3 is TGTGCCAGCTCCGGGGGCCTAAACACTGAAGCTTTCTTT. It specifies CASSGGLNTEAFF.

The V call is TRBV9, the J call TRBJ2-3; 8 bases are a match to TRBD2. This CDR3 contains 15 residues. Germline V gives CDR1 SGDLS, CDR2 YYNGEE. The J segment lost 6 bases and the V segment lost 0 bases, leaving 6 bases of the junction unmatched. The CDR3 sequence is CASSVGSGGADTQYF. Here the CDR3 DNA reads TGTGCCAGCAGCGTAGGGAGCGGGGGAGCTGATACGCAGTATTTT.

This clone occurred once. This chain links TRBV6-5 with TRBJ1-1; TRBD1 agrees at 10 bases. CDR1 is MNHEY, CDR2 SVGAGI, per germline. The CDR3 length is 14 residues. With 6 bases clipped from V and 7 bases from J, the junction kept 8 bases outside the gene matches. CDR3 in amino acids: CASSLDRGLGEAFF. The CDR3 DNA reads TGTGCCAGCAGCTTAGACAGGGGGCTAGGTGAAGCTTTCTTT.

The rearrangement links TRBV10-1 to TRBJ2-2; tentative D call: TRBD2 (5 bases). Germline V lookup: CDR1 WNHNN, CDR2 SYGVQD (reference sequence). The CDR3 totals 18 residues. Deletions cut 0 bases from V and 7 bases from J, with 21 bases between. The CDR3 protein is CASSESRVTRVWGGELFF. CDR3 in DNA: TGCGCCAGCAGTGAGTCCCGAGTTACGCGGGTATGGGGCGGGGAGCTGTTTTTT.